What follows are 6 T cell receptor beta chains derived from one specimen sequenced in a study of cytomegalovirus exposure and HLA in healthy donors. Primers included in the PCR were 60 Vbeta and 13 Jbeta primers. TCRdb keeps only in-frame clones here, not all; method: immunoSEQ multiplex PCR. The sample lists 65,000 to 85,000 clones; less than 80% were seen once. The sequencing input was PBMCs. All receptors come from a woman aged 40 to 49 in good health and CMV-seropositive.

This chain links TRBV5-1 with TRBJ2-7, with TRBD1 matching over 9 bases. Trimming removed 3 bases from V and 5 bases from J; junction bases left unmatched: 12. Per germline, CDR1 SGHRS and CDR2 YFSETQ. This CDR3 has 16 residues. The CDR3: CASSSKDRGLSHEQYF. CDR3 DNA sequence: TGCGCCAGCAGCTCAAAGGACAGGGGTTTGTCCCACGAGCAGTACTTC.

The rearrangement uses TRBV12-5 and TRBJ2-2; the match to TRBD1 covers 9 bases. The junction had 9 bases not matched to a gene; V was cut back by 0 bases and J by 7 bases. CDR3 length: 17 residues. The V gene's germline CDR1 is LGHNT and CDR2 FRNRAP. The CDR3 region has the DNA TGTGCTAGTGGTTTGGTACTAAACAGGGGGCTTGGCGGGGAGCTGTTTTTT. It codes for CASGLVLNRGLGGELFF.

The chain links TRBV7-8 to TRBJ1-2; 9 bases map to TRBD1. The CDR3 extends over 17 amino acids. Trimming at V came to 3 bases and at J to 0 bases, leaving 8 bases not matched to a gene. In germline, CDR1 is SGHVS, CDR2 FQNEAQ. The CDR3 nucleotides read TGTGCCAGCAGCTTCTACCGGGACAGGGAGACTAACTATGGCTACACCTTC. This sequence encodes CASSFYRDRETNYGYTF. Variable domain in full (rest from reference TRBV7-8 and TRBJ1-2): GAGVSQSPRYKVAKRGQDVALRCDPISGHVSLFWYQQALGQGPEFLTYFQNEAQLDKSGLPSDRFFAERPEGSVSTLKIQRTQQEDSAVYLCASSFYRDRETNYGYTFGSGTRLTVV.

The chain uses TRBV21-1 and TRBJ2-1; TRBD2, as called in the table, went unchecked against the DNA. TRBV21-1 is a pseudogene segment. The CDR3 is made up of 16 amino acids. The CDR3 sequence: CASSKFSSSSYNEQFF. The CDR3 region has the DNA TGTGCCAGCAGCAAATTTAGCAGCAGCTCCTACAATGAGCAGTTCTTC.

V and J are TRBV7-3 and TRBJ1-2; 9 bases align to TRBD1. This CDR3 region has 15 residues. Trimming at V came to 5 bases and at J to 7 bases, leaving 11 bases not matched to a gene. Germline lookup yields CDR1 SGHTA and CDR2 FQGTGA. In nucleotides, the CDR3 is TGTGCCAGCAGCCCTACCGGGACAGGGCTTAGTGGCTACACCTTC. Its protein product is CASSPTGTGLSGYTF.

The genes are TRBV10-3 and TRBJ2-1, with a weak D call TRBD1 (6 bases). Germline CDR1 and CDR2: ENHRY and SYGVKD. Trimming left V 6 bases short and J 0 bases short, with 9 bases between. The length of the CDR3 is 14 residues. The CDR3 sequence: CAIRTGSSYNEQFF. CDR3 DNA: TGTGCCATCAGAACAGGGAGCTCCTACAATGAGCAGTTCTTC.